This entry lists 23 T cell receptor beta chains sequenced from one sample in a study of T cells in localized non-small cell lung cancer. Data came from immunoSEQ multiplex PCR; TCRdb stores just in-frame clones and leaves some out. The table includes about 75,000 clones, approximately 80% detected once. The source was peripheral blood, collected before any cancer treatment. Receptors originate from a female donor at least 60 years old with stage I lung adenocarcinoma.

This chain uses TRBV12-5 with TRBJ1-5, with D unclear. This CDR3 has 14 amino acids. The germline V gene encodes CDR1 LGHNT and CDR2 FRNRAP. Trimming pared 3 bases from V and 1 base from J, leaving 7 bases between. Here the CDR3 reads CASGLGASNQPQHF. CDR3 in DNA: TGTGCTAGTGGTTTAGGAGCAAGCAATCAGCCCCAGCATTTT.

This chain's CDR3 is CASSLNRGYGYTF. CDR3 in DNA: TGTGCCAGTAGCCTAAATAGGGGATATGGCTACACCTTC. The rearrangement joins TRBV19 to TRBJ1-2, with a weak D call TRBD1 (5 bases). V lost 6 bases and J 5 bases, leaving 13 bases between the germline ends. This CDR3 is 13 amino acids long. Per germline, CDR1 LNHDA and CDR2 SQIVND (reference sequence).

The rearrangement links TRBV6-5 to TRBJ1-2; D ambiguous. The germline V gene encodes CDR1 MNHEY and CDR2 SVGAGI. This CDR3 has 13 amino acids. Between the trimmed V and J ends, which lost 4 bases and 9 bases, there was a span of 15 bases. The CDR3 DNA is TGTGCCAGCAGTTCCACTCGAGGGTCTAGCTACACCTTC. As protein: CASSSTRGSSYTF.

In DNA, the CDR3 is TGTGCCAGCAGTTTGGAAGGGACAGGGAACACTGAAGCTTTCTTT. Amino acids: CASSLEGTGNTEAFF. This chain joins TRBV27 and TRBJ1-1; 8 positions agree with TRBD1. CDR1 and CDR2 from the germline V gene are MNHEY and SMNVEV (reference sequence). The CDR3 sequence is 15 residues long. V trimming: 3 bases; J trimming: 1 base; junction bases outside the gene matches: 4.

Ten or more counts support this clone. This chain connects TRBV6-5 to TRBJ2-2; D is ambiguous. The CDR3 has 15 amino acids. V lost 8 bases and J lost 1, with 14 bases in between. Germline V gene lookup returns CDR1 MNHEY and CDR2 SVGAGI. Here the CDR3 reads CASSGETWNTGELFF. The CDR3 DNA reads TGTGCCAGCTCTGGGGAAACCTGGAACACCGGGGAGCTGTTTTTT.

This chain connects TRBV7-2 to TRBJ1-4; weak D call: TRBD1 (5 bases). Germline CDR1 is SGHTA and CDR2 is FQGNSA. This CDR3 contains 15 residues. The V end lost 0 bases, the J end lost 5 bases, and 10 bases lay between the germline ends. Here the CDR3 reads CASSLAPGINEKLFF. CDR3 in DNA: TGTGCCAGCAGCTTAGCGCCAGGGATCAATGAAAAACTGTTTTTT.

The chain carries TRBV5-1 and TRBJ1-4; 8 nucleotides align to TRBD1. There are 14 residues in the CDR3. In germline, CDR1 is SGHRS, CDR2 YFSETQ. With V trimmed by 4 bases and J by 3 bases, 2 bases remained unmatched. The CDR3 sequence is CASSTGQANEKLFF. CDR3 bases: TGCGCCAGCAGCACGGGACAGGCTAATGAAAAACTGTTTTTT.

The chain is built from TRBV30 and TRBJ2-7; D is possibly TRBD1 (5 bases). This CDR3 comprises 12 residues. V was trimmed by 1 base and J by 6 bases, leaving 10 bases between them. Per germline, CDR1 GTSNPN and CDR2 SVGIG (reference sequence). The CDR3 sequence is CAWSEVGAEQYF. CDR3 nucleotide sequence: TGTGCCTGGAGTGAAGTAGGGGCCGAGCAGTACTTC.

The chain combines TRBV6-5 with TRBJ1-4; D is uncertain. Trimming stripped 8 bases from V and 5 bases from J, with 12 bases between. CDR1 MNHEY and CDR2 SVGAGI come from the germline V gene. The length of the CDR3 is 13 residues. The CDR3 is CASSGGRNEKLFF. The CDR3 coding sequence is TGTGCCAGCTCAGGCGGTAGGAATGAAAAACTGTTTTTT.

Notes on this clone: Other DNA sequences in this specimen translate into the identical CDR3. This rearrangement joins TRBV7-7 to TRBJ1-1; 7 bases are shared with TRBD1. Germline assignment: CDR1 SSHAT and CDR2 FNYEAQ (reference sequence). V shed 3 bases and J 4 bases; nucleotides not matched to a gene: 2. This CDR3 region has 13 residues. The CDR3 is CASSLSGGTEAFF. CDR3 nucleotide sequence: TGTGCCAGCAGCTTGTCAGGGGGCACTGAAGCTTTCTTT.

The rearrangement joins TRBV5-4 to TRBJ2-1, with TRBD2 identical over 11 bases. The CDR3 is made up of 16 amino acids. Unmatched junction bases numbered 10, after V lost 4 bases and J lost 7 bases. Germline lookup yields CDR1 SGHNT and CDR2 YYREEE (reference sequence). CDR3 residues: CASSHLGLAERNEQFF. DNA of the CDR3: TGTGCCAGCAGCCACCTGGGACTAGCGGAAAGAAATGAGCAGTTCTTC.

This clone has only a few counts. This rearrangement joins TRBV2 to TRBJ2-3; D not resolved. With 8 bases removed from V and 2 bases from J, the gap between germline ends came to 11 bases. From germline, CDR1 is SNHLY and CDR2 FYNNEI. There are 13 residues in the CDR3. CDR3 in DNA: TGTGCCAGCCGGTCTCCCGTCACAGATACGCAGTATTTT. Residues: CASRSPVTDTQYF.

The chain recombines TRBV28 with TRBJ2-7; no reliable D call. Germline CDR1 MDHEN, CDR2 SYDVKM. Trimming removed 3 bases from V and 4 bases from J, with 1 base in between. The CDR3 runs 10 residues. For the CDR3, the DNA is TGTGCCAGCAGTTTGTACGAGCAGTACTTC. Amino acid sequence: CASSLYEQYF.

V is TRBV9 and J is TRBJ1-6; maybe TRBD1 (5 bases). V was clipped by 4 bases and J by 8 bases, with 13 bases between them. There are 14 residues in the CDR3. Germline values: CDR1 SGDLS, CDR2 YYNGEE. The CDR3 sequence: CASSFWGSDSPLHF. DNA for the CDR3: TGTGCCAGCAGCTTCTGGGGGTCGGATTCACCCCTCCACTTT. Complete variable domain (other parts from reference TRBV9 and TRBJ1-6): DSGVTQTPKHLITATGQRVTLRCSPRSGDLSVYWYQQSLDQGLQFLIQYYNGEERAKGNILERFSAQQFPDLHSELNLSSLELGDSALYFCASSFWGSDSPLHFGNGTRLTVT.

At least ten counts were recorded for this clone. The CDR3 region has the DNA TGTGCCAGCAGCCCGACAGGTTACAATGAGCAGTTCTTC. This translates into CASSPTGYNEQFF. The V call is TRBV5-4, the J call TRBJ2-1; maybe TRBD1 (6 bases). The V gene lost 4 bases and the J gene lost 4 bases, with 9 bases spanning the gap. Germline CDR1 and CDR2: SGHNT and YYREEE (reference sequence). The CDR3 is 13 amino acids.

The CDR3 is CASSATSASYNEQFF. DNA for the CDR3: TGTGCCAGCAGTGCAACTAGCGCATCCTACAATGAGCAGTTCTTC. The chain has TRBV6-5 and TRBJ2-1; 7 bases are a match to TRBD2. The V segment lost 5 bases and the J segment 1 base; nucleotides outside the gene matches: 5. The CDR3 is 15 residues long. In germline, CDR1 is MNHEY, CDR2 SVGAGI.

This rearrangement joins TRBV15 to TRBJ1-3; no clear D. V was clipped by 3 bases and J by 0 bases, with 6 bases between them. This CDR3 has 14 amino acids. Per the germline V gene, CDR1 is LNHNV and CDR2 is YYDKDF (reference sequence). CDR3: CATSRDPSGNTIYF. CDR3 DNA: TGTGCCACCAGCAGGGACCCCTCTGGAAACACCATATATTTT.

V is TRBV15 and J is TRBJ2-7, with TRBD2 matching 7 bases. CDR1 LNHNV and CDR2 YYDKDF come from the germline V gene (reference sequence). This CDR3 spans 15 amino acids. V shed 1 base and J 3 bases; nucleotides not matched to a gene: 6. The CDR3: CATSRAGTGGYEQYF. The CDR3 DNA reads TGTGCCACCAGCAGAGCCGGGACGGGAGGCTACGAGCAGTACTTC.

The gene calls are TRBV6-5 and TRBJ1-1; weak D call: TRBD1 (6 bases). The CDR3 is 10 amino acids. V lost 10 bases to trimming and J lost 10 bases, with 13 bases between them. Germline assignment: CDR1 MNHEY and CDR2 SVGAGI. The CDR3 coding sequence is TGTGCCACCGGGGGGGCCGGAGCTTTCTTT. It specifies CATGGAGAFF.

V and J are TRBV2 and TRBJ2-7; D perhaps matches TRBD1 (6 bases). CDR1 is SNHLY, CDR2 FYNNEI, per germline. V lost 5 bases and J 1 base, leaving 18 bases between the germline ends. This CDR3 is built from 16 residues. CDR3 in DNA: TGTGCCAGCAGTCGGGACAAGCTCCTCACTTCCTACGAGCAGTACTTC. Its protein is CASSRDKLLTSYEQYF.

The chain combines TRBV6-5 with TRBJ2-1, with 11 bases that match TRBD2. CDR1 and CDR2 from the germline V gene are MNHEY and SVGAGI. J was trimmed by 0 bases and V by 3 bases; bases with no gene match: 1. The CDR3 consists of 16 residues. In nucleotides, the CDR3 is TGTGCCAGCAGTTATACTAGCGGGAGCTCCTACAATGAGCAGTTCTTC. It is translated as CASSYTSGSSYNEQFF.

This clone was counted only a few times. The CDR3: CASSSDRDGYTF. CDR3 nucleotide sequence: TGTGCCAGCAGTTCCGACAGGGATGGCTACACCTTC. V and J are TRBV6-5 and TRBJ1-2, with 7 bases matching TRBD1. Germline V lookup: CDR1 MNHEY, CDR2 SVGAGI. V was pared by 4 bases and J by 6 bases, with 2 bases of the junction left unmatched. This CDR3 region has 12 residues.

V and J are TRBV27 and TRBJ1-5, with 8 positions matching TRBD1. Germline V gene sequence: CDR1 MNHEY, CDR2 SMNVEV (reference sequence). Trimming removed 5 bases from V and 6 bases from J; junction bases left unmatched: 9. The CDR3 runs 15 residues. The CDR3 is CASSPLGTGTQPQHF. The DNA for the CDR3 is TGTGCCAGCAGTCCACTGGGGACAGGTACTCAGCCCCAGCATTTT.